Each of the 25 T cell receptor beta chains below was sequenced from the same sample in a study of identical twins (dated by TCRdb to 2016 to 2017). Library preparation used 5' RACE. Data came from an Illumina HiSeq 2000. The public reads were run again by TCRdb, first through fastp at Q25 and then through MiXCR, and only productive beta chains were kept. Each CDR3 protein appears once, grouped with its most common genes and DNA. The sample records fewer than 550,000 distinct CDR3 sequences, 12% to 15% of which are singletons. The top ten clonotypes cover roughly 0.43% of the sample. The data also belong to a second study, concerning yellow fever vaccine responses in identical twins.

The sample taken for sequencing was CD4+ T cells sorted from blood. These receptors were obtained from a woman under 30 in good health.

The rearrangement uses TRBV12-3 or TRBV12-4 and TRBJ2-4, with a possible D match to TRBD1 (6 bases). Trimming left V 1 base short and J 7 bases short, with 11 bases between. The CDR3 contains 14 residues. For the CDR3, the DNA is TGTGCCAGCAGTTTAGTTGGGGGCGGGAACATTCAGTACTTC. Translated: CASSLVGGGNIQYF.

In this sample, this clonotype turned up a few times. The rearrangement uses TRBV15 and TRBJ2-7; the D gene could be TRBD1 or TRBD2 (5 bases each). V was shortened by 5 bases and J by 2 bases, with 16 bases between the two germline ends. The germline V gene encodes CDR1 LNHNV and CDR2 YYDKDF (reference sequence). This CDR3 is built from 15 residues. This chain's CDR3 is CATSRSFGGAYEQYF. DNA of the CDR3: TGTGCCACCAGCCGTTCTTTTGGGGGTGCCTACGAGCAGTACTTC.

CDR3 in DNA: TGCAGTGCTAGTCTTGTATACGAGCAGTACGTC. Translated, it gives CSASLVYEQYV. The chain recombines TRBV20-1 with TRBJ2-7, with D unclear. CDR1 is DFQATT and CDR2 is SNEGSKA in the germline V gene (reference sequence). The V end was cut by 3 bases, the J end by 4 bases, with 7 bases between. The CDR3 spans 11 residues.

This clonotype was seen only a few times. This chain connects TRBV5-1 to TRBJ2-2; TRBD1 aligns across 9 bases. The CDR3 spans 17 residues. The ends lost 1 base at V and 5 bases at J; junction bases unmatched: 9. The V gene's germline CDR1 is SGHRS and CDR2 YFSETQ. The CDR3 sequence is CASSLPRTGVITGELFF. The CDR3 DNA reads as TGCGCCAGCAGCTTGCCTAGGACAGGGGTTATTACCGGGGAGCTGTTTTTT.

The J gene is TRBJ1-1, the V gene TRBV20-1; TRBD1 aligns across 9 bases. In germline, CDR1 is DFQATT, CDR2 SNEGSKA (reference sequence). Losses at the gene ends were 3 bases for V and 0 bases for J; bases not matched to a gene: 8. The length of the CDR3 is 16 residues. CDR3 DNA: TGCAGTGCTAGTGGAGCCGGGACAGGGCTGAACACTGAAGCTTTCTTT. Residues: CSASGAGTGLNTEAFF.

The chain employs TRBV20-1 and TRBJ2-2; the D gene could be TRBD1 or TRBD2 (5 bases each). Germline CDR1 and CDR2: DFQATT and SNEGSKA (reference sequence). Trimming cost V 0 bases and J 5 bases, with 16 bases left between them. The CDR3 contains 16 residues. CDR3 loop: CSARDPNGGKTGELFF. Here the CDR3 DNA reads TGCAGTGCTAGAGATCCCAATGGGGGAAAGACCGGGGAGCTGTTTTTT.

This chain uses TRBV15 with TRBJ1-5, with D perhaps TRBD1 (5 bases). The CDR3 covers 13 residues. Trimming shortened V by 4 bases and J by 5 bases, and 9 bases separated the two germline ends. CDR1 and CDR2 from the germline V gene are LNHNV and YYDKDF (reference sequence). Here the CDR3 reads CATSTNRYQPQHF. In DNA, the CDR3 is TGTGCCACCAGCACAAACAGGTATCAGCCCCAGCATTTT.

This chain connects TRBV12-3 or TRBV12-4 to TRBJ2-3; a possible D gene is TRBD2 (5 bases). The CDR3 is made up of 16 amino acids. Trimming left V 6 bases short and J 0 bases short, with 16 bases between. The CDR3 reads CASSGGRTFSTDTQYF. CDR3 sequence (DNA): TGTGCCAGCAGCGGCGGGCGTACTTTTAGCACAGATACGCAGTATTTT.

This chain joins TRBV5-1 and TRBJ2-5; D call uncertain. Germline lookup yields CDR1 SGHRS and CDR2 YFSETQ. The ends were cut back, 0 bases at V and 3 bases at J, with 12 bases in the middle. The CDR3 spans 15 residues. CDR3 bases: TGCGCCAGCAGCTTGGTGTCCCGCCCCGAAGAGACCCAGTACTTC. This sequence encodes CASSLVSRPEETQYF.

The CDR3 DNA follows: TGTGCCAGCAGCCCGCGCCGTGCCCTGGGAGGGGAGCTGTTTTTT. Amino acid sequence: CASSPRRALGGELFF. The chain couples TRBV7-8 to TRBJ2-2, with D hard to call. Trimming left V 5 bases short and J 8 bases short, with 18 bases between. This CDR3 region has 15 residues. Germline lookup yields CDR1 SGHVS and CDR2 FQNEAQ.

This CDR3 reads CAIGRTPGSDTQYF. The CDR3 DNA reads TGTGCCATCGGCCGCACTCCGGGGTCCGATACGCAGTATTTT. The genes are TRBV10-3 and TRBJ2-3; possible D gene TRBD2, 5 bases. CDR3 length: 14 residues. Trimming pared 8 bases from V and 6 bases from J, leaving 18 bases between. In germline, CDR1 is ENHRY, CDR2 SYGVKD.

This rearrangement joins TRBV5-1 to TRBJ1-6; D is possibly TRBD1 (5 bases). Germline V gene lookup returns CDR1 SGHRS and CDR2 YFSETQ. The CDR3 sequence is 14 residues long. Between the trimmed V and J ends, which lost 2 bases and 7 bases, there was a span of 10 bases. CDR3 DNA sequence: TGCGCCAGCAGCTTAAGGGGCGAGAATTCACCCCTCCACTTT. It is translated as CASSLRGENSPLHF.

This clonotype turned up a few times. V and J are TRBV28 and TRBJ2-7, with 9 bases aligning to TRBD2. V shed 6 bases and J 2 bases; nucleotides not matched to a gene: 2. The CDR3 extends over 13 amino acids. Germline V gives CDR1 MDHEN, CDR2 SYDVKM. The CDR3 DNA reads TGTGCCAGCAGGCGGACTAGCGCCTACGAGCAGTACTTC. As protein: CASRRTSAYEQYF.

In its sample, this clonotype was seen once. The V gene is TRBV2, the J gene TRBJ2-5; 10 bases are shared with TRBD2. This CDR3 is built from 16 residues. Per germline, CDR1 SNHLY and CDR2 FYNNEI. J gave up 5 bases and V 7 bases, and 13 bases lay outside the gene matches. CDR3 amino acids: CASKMWLAGAGETQYF. In nucleotides, the CDR3 is TGTGCCAGCAAAATGTGGCTAGCGGGGGCCGGGGAGACCCAGTACTTC.

The V and J genes are TRBV27 and TRBJ1-3; D is unresolved. V was trimmed by 5 bases and J by 0 bases, leaving 14 bases between them. This CDR3 comprises 16 residues. Looked up from germline, CDR1 is MNHEY and CDR2 is SMNVEV (reference sequence). This CDR3 is CASSLTVPSSGNTIYF. In nucleotides, the CDR3 is TGTGCCAGCAGTCTTACCGTTCCTAGCTCTGGAAACACCATATATTTT.

This chain links TRBV18 with TRBJ1-1, with a possible D match to TRBD1 (5 bases). The CDR3 runs 15 residues. V was pared by 2 bases and J by 10 bases, with 20 bases between. Germline CDR1 is KGHSH and CDR2 is LQKENI. The CDR3 protein is CASSPEQALTSGAFF. The CDR3 nucleotides are TGTGCCAGCTCACCAGAACAGGCCCTCACTTCGGGAGCTTTCTTT.

Only a few counts were recorded for this clonotype. As DNA, the CDR3 is TGTGCCAGCAGCCGAGACAGGCTTCGCACCGGGGAGCTGTTTTTT. Its protein product is CASSRDRLRTGELFF. The chain couples TRBV6-2 or TRBV6-3 to TRBJ2-2; D perhaps matches TRBD1 (6 bases). V was cut by 6 bases and J by 4 bases, with 15 bases left in between. This CDR3 region has 15 residues. Germline V CDR1 and CDR2: MNHEY, SVGEGT.

In this sample, this clonotype turned up many times. The gene calls are TRBV14 and TRBJ2-1; 10 positions agree with TRBD2. The CDR3 length is 16 residues. The junction had 9 bases not matched to a gene; V was cut back by 2 bases and J by 8 bases. The germline gives CDR1 SGHDN, CDR2 FVKESK. For the CDR3, the DNA is TGTGCCAGCAGCCAAATGGGAACTAGCGGGATCTATGAGCAGTTCTTC. It translates to CASSQMGTSGIYEQFF.

Only a few counts were recorded for this clonotype. This chain uses TRBV24-1 with TRBJ2-2; TRBD1 or TRBD2 may be the D gene (5 bases each). V gave up 3 bases and J gave up 6 bases, with 19 bases separating them. The germline V gene encodes CDR1 KGHDR and CDR2 SFDVKD. The CDR3 runs 17 residues. CDR3 sequence reads: CATSDPPSGTPPGELFF. As DNA, the CDR3 is TGTGCCACCAGTGATCCGCCTTCCGGGACCCCTCCCGGGGAGCTGTTTTTT.

This clonotype was seen more than once but under ten times. V usage is TRBV3-1 and J usage is TRBJ1-2; D is uncertain. The germline gives CDR1 LGHDT, CDR2 YNNKEL (reference sequence). The CDR3 totals 13 residues. Trimming stripped 4 bases from V and 3 bases from J, with 9 bases between. The CDR3 coding sequence is TGTGCCAGCAGCCCCGCCGGGTACTATGGCTACACCTTC. Translation gives CASSPAGYYGYTF. The full variable domain, its missing parts supplied by reference TRBV3-1 and TRBJ1-2, is DTAVSQTPKYLVTQMGNDKSIKCEQNLGHDTMYWYKQDSKKFLKIMFSYNNKELIINETVPNRFSPKSPDKAHLNLHINSLELGDSAVYFCASSPAGYYGYTFGSGTRLTVV.

This clonotype was seen at least ten times. The chain combines TRBV28 with TRBJ1-4, with TRBD1 matching 7 bases. The V segment lost 10 bases and the J segment 6 bases; nucleotides outside the gene matches: 14. The CDR3 consists of 15 residues. Germline lookup yields CDR1 MDHEN and CDR2 SYDVKM. In DNA form, the CDR3 reads TGTGCCACCCGGGTAGGGGGCACGGGTTATGAAAAACTGTTTTTT. Encoded protein: CATRVGGTGYEKLFF.

About this clonotype itself: At one end, the junction sequence differs from germline, possibly due to a read error. The chain couples TRBV12-3 or TRBV12-4 to TRBJ2-7; 13 bases fit TRBD2. The length of the CDR3 is 19 residues. The CDR3 spells CTSSLRLTSGRPLSYEQYF. Here the CDR3 DNA reads TGTACCAGCAGTTTGCGGCTGACTAGCGGGAGGCCTCTCTCCTACGAGCAGTACTTC.

The rearrangement links TRBV15 to TRBJ2-2, with D unresolved. The CDR3 covers 13 residues. Trimming cost V 0 bases and J 5 bases, with 4 bases left between them. Germline lookup yields CDR1 LNHNV and CDR2 YYDKDF (reference sequence). The CDR3 sequence: CATSREVTGELFF. The DNA for the CDR3 is TGTGCCACCAGCAGAGAGGTAACCGGGGAGCTGTTTTTT.

The chain couples TRBV6-2 or TRBV6-3 to TRBJ2-1; D unresolved. V was clipped by 3 bases and J by 11 bases, with 8 bases between them. The CDR3 totals 11 residues. Germline values: CDR1 MNHEY, CDR2 SVGEGT. The CDR3 DNA reads TGTGCCAGCAGTTATGGCGAGAAGCAGTTCTTC. Protein: CASSYGEKQFF.

This clonotype was recorded a few times. This chain connects TRBV5-1 to TRBJ1-2; D is undetermined. The germline CDR1 and CDR2 sequences are SGHRS and YFSETQ. There are 13 residues in the CDR3. V was trimmed by 2 bases and J by 6 bases, leaving 11 bases between them. CDR3 sequence (DNA): TGCGCCAGCAGCTTTCCCGGGAGGGATGGCTACACCTTC. Its translation is CASSFPGRDGYTF.